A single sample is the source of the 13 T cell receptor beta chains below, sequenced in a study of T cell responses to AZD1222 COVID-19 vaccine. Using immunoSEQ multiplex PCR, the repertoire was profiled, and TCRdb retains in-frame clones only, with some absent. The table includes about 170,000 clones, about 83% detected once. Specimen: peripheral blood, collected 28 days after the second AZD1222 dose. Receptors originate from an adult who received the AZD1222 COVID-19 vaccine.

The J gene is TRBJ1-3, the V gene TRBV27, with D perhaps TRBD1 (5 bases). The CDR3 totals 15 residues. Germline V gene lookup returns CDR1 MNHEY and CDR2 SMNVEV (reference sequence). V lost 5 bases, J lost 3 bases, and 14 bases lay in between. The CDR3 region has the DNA TGTGCCAGCAGTGGGATCGGGGGTCGTGGAAACACCATATATTTT. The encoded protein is CASSGIGGRGNTIYF.

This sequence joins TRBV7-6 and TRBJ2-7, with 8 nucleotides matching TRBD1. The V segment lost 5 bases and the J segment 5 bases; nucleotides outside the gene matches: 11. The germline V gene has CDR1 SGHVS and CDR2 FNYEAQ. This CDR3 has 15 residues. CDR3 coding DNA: TGTGCCAGCAGCACCAGACAGGGGACGGGTAACGAGCAGTACTTC. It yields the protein CASSTRQGTGNEQYF.

CDR3 in DNA: TGCGCCAGCAGCCCGACTAGCGGGGGGCTCTTCTACAATGAGCAGTTCTTC. Residues: CASSPTSGGLFYNEQFF. This chain uses TRBV5-1 with TRBJ2-1, with TRBD2 matching 13 bases. The CDR3 loop spans 17 amino acids. Germline trimming cut 4 bases from V and 3 bases from J; bases unmatched to any gene: 7. Germline values: CDR1 SGHRS, CDR2 YFSETQ.

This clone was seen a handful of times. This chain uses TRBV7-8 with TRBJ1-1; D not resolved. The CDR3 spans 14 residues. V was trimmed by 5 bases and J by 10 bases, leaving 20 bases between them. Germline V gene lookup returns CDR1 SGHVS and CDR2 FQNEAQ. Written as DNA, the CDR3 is TGTGCCAGCAGCCACCCGGGAGGGAAGATTAGAGCTTTCTTT. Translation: CASSHPGGKIRAFF.

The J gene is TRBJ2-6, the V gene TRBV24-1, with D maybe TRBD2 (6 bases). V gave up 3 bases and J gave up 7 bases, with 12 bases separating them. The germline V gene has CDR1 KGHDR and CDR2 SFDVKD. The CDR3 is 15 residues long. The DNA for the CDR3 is TGTGCCACCAGTGATAGCAAGGGGACTGCCAACGTCCTGACTTTC. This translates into CATSDSKGTANVLTF.

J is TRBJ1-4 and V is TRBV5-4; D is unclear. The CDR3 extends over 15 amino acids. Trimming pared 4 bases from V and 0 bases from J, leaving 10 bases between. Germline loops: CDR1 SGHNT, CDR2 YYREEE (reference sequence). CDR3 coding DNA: TGTGCCAGCAGCCGGCTAGCCGCAACTAATGAAAAACTGTTTTTT. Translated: CASSRLAATNEKLFF.

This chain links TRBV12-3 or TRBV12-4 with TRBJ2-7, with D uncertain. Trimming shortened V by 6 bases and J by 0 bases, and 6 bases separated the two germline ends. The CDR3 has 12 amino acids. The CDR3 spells CASRGASYEQYF. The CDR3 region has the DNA TGTGCCAGCAGGGGCGCCTCCTACGAGCAGTACTTC.

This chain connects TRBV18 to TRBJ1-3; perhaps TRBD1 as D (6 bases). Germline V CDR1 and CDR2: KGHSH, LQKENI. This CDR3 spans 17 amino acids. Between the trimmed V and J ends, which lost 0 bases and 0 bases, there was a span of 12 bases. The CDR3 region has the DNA TGTGCCAGCTCACCACCGAATGGACAGATCTCTGGAAACACCATATATTTT. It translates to CASSPPNGQISGNTIYF.

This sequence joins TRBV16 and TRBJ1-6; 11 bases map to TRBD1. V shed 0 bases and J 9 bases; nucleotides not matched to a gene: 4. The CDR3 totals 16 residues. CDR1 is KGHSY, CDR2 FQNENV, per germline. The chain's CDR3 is CASSQSRTGGGSPLHF. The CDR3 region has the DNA TGTGCCAGCAGCCAATCAAGGACAGGGGGCGGTTCACCCCTCCACTTT.

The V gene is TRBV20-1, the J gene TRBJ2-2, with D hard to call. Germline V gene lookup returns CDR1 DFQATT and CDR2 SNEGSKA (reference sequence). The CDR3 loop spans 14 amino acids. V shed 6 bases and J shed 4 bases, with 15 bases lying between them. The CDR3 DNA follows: TGCAGTGCGAGTAGGCCCCCATTCACCGGGGAGCTGTTTTTT. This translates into CSASRPPFTGELFF.

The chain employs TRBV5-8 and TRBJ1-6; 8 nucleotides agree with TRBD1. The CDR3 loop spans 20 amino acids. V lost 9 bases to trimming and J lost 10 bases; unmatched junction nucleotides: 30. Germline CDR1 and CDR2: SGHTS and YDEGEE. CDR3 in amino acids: CAIRPTEDRGHVRGNSPLHF. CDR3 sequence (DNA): TGTGCCATCAGGCCTACCGAAGACAGGGGCCATGTCAGAGGGAACTCACCCCTCCACTTT.

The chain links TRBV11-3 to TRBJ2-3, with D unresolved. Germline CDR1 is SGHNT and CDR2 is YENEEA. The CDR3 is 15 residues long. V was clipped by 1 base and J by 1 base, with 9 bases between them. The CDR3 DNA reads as TGTGCCAGCAGCTTAGCAGGAACCGGCACAGATACGCAGTATTTT. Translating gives CASSLAGTGTDTQYF.

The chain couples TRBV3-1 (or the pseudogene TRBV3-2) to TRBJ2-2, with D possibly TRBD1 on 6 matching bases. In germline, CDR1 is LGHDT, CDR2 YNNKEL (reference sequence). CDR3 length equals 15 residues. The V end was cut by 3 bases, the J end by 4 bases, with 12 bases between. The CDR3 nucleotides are TGTGCCAGCAGCCAGGGACAAGGGGGCACCGGGGAGCTGTTTTTT. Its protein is CASSQGQGGTGELFF.